The clone carrying this T cell receptor (beta chain) was recorded at least ten times. Its specificity is not known. Germline V gene lookup returns CDR1 MNHNY and CDR2 SVGAGI (reference sequence). The CDR3 sequence is 15 residues long. Trimming cost V 1 base and J 5 bases; bases outside gene matches: 5. This sample was included in a study of glioma-infiltrating T cells. Whole-study results and caveats: Tissue-blood divergence was below expectation in non-neoplastic patients, above in gliomas. Very few CDR3 sequences were shared between tissue and blood.

TCR alpha and beta CDR3 regions were amplified from RNA using iRepertoire nested multiplex PCR. TCRdb re-derived calls from the multiplex PCR reads in MiXCR, one entry per CDR3 protein. The table shows a few hundred thousand distinct CDR3 sequences, with around 45% occurring only once. The clonotype originates from a human donor with low-grade glioma or glioblastoma, undergoing nonglioma brain surgery, or in good health (not recorded which). V is TRBV6-6 and J is TRBJ2-7, with 10 positions matching TRBD2. Sample: glioma tissue, nonneoplastic brain tissue, or PBMCs (not recorded which). The CDR3 nucleotides are TGTGCCAGCAGTTACTGGAGCGGGAGGGGAGACGAGCAGTACTTC. As protein: CASSYWSGRGDEQYF.